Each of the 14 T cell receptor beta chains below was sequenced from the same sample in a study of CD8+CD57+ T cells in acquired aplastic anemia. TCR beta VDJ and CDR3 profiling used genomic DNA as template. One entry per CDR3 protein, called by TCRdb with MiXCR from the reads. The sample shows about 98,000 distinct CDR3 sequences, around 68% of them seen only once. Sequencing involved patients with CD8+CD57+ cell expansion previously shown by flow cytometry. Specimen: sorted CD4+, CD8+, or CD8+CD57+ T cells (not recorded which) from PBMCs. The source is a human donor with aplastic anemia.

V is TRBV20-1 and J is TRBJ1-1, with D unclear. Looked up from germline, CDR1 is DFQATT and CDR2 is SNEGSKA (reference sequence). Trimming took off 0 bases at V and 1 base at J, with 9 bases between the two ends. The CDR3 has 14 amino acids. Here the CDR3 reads CSARDQPANTEAFF. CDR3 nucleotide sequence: TGCAGTGCTAGAGATCAGCCAGCGAACACTGAAGCTTTCTTT.

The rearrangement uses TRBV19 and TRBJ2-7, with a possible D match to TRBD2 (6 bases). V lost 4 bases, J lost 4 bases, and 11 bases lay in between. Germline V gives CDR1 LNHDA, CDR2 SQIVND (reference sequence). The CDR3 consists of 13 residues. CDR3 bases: TGTGCCAGTAGTAGGGGACTTTCTTACGAGCAGTACTTC. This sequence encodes CASSRGLSYEQYF.

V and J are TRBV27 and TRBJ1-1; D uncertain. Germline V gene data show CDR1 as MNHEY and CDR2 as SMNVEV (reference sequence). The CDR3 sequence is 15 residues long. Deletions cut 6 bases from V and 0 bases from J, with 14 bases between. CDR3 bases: TGTGCCAGCAGCTCGTTACTTAATATGAACACTGAAGCTTTCTTT. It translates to CASSSLLNMNTEAFF.

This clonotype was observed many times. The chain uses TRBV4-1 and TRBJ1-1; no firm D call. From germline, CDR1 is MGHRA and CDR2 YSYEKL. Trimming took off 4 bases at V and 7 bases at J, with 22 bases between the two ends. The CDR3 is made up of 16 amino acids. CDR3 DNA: TGCGCCAGCAGCCCGAAGGATGGCCCCAAAAGTGGTGAAGCTTTCTTT. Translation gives CASSPKDGPKSGEAFF.

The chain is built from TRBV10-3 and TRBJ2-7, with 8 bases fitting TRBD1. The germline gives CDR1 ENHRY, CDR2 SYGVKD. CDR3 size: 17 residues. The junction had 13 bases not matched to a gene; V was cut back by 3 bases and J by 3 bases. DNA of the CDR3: TGTGCCATCAGTGAATCCCTACTGGGACAGGCAAGCTACGAGCAGTACTTC. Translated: CAISESLLGQASYEQYF.

The CDR3, as DNA: TGTGCCAGCAGCACGGGACTAGCCGGAGGGTGGTACGAGCAGTACTTC. Its translation is CASSTGLAGGWYEQYF. J is TRBJ2-7 and V is TRBV11-2; 9 nucleotides agree with TRBD2. The trim removed 5 bases at V and 4 bases at J, leaving 12 bases unmatched. Germline V lookup: CDR1 SGHAT, CDR2 FQNNGV. The CDR3 extends over 16 amino acids. Together with reference TRBV11-2 and TRBJ2-7, the CDR3 gives the full variable domain: EAGVAQSPRYKIIEKRQSVAFWCNPISGHATLYWYQQILGQGPKLLIQFQNNGVVDDSQLPKDRFSAERLKGVDSTLKIQPAKLEDSAVYLCASSTGLAGGWYEQYFGPGTRLTVT.

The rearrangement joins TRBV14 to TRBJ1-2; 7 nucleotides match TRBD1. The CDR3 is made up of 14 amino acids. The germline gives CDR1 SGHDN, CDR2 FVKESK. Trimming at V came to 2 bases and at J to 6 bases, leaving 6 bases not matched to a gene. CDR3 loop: CASSQTRQGDGYTF. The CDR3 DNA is TGTGCCAGCAGCCAAACCAGACAGGGTGATGGCTACACCTTC. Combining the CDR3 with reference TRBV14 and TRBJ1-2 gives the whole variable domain EAGVTQFPSHSVIEKGQTVTLRCDPISGHDNLYWYRRVMGKEIKFLLHFVKESKQDESGMPNNRFLAERTGGTYSTLKVQPAELEDSGVYFCASSQTRQGDGYTFGSGTRLTVV.

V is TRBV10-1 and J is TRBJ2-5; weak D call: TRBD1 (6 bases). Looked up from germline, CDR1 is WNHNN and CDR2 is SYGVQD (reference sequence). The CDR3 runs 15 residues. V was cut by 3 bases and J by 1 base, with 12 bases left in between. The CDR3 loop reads CASSDSLDSQETQYF. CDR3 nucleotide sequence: TGCGCCAGCAGTGATAGTCTGGACAGCCAAGAGACCCAGTACTTC.

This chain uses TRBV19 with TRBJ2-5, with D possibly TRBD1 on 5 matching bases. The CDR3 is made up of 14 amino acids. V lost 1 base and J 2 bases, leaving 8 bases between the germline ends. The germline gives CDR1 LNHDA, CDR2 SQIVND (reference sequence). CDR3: CASSIGRQQETQYF. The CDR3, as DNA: TGTGCCAGTAGTATAGGTCGACAGCAAGAGACCCAGTACTTC.

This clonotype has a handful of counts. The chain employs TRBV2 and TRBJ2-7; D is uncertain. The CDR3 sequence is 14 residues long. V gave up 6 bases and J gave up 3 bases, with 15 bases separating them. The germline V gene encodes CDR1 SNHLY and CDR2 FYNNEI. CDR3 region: CASRSGGEFYEQYF. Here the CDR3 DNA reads TGTGCCAGCAGATCGGGCGGAGAGTTCTACGAGCAGTACTTC.

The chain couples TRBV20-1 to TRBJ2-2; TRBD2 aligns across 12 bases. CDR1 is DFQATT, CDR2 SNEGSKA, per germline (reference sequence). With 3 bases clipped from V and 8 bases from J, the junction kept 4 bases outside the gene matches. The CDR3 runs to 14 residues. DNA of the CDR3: TGCAGTGCTAGGACTAGCGGGAGATCAGGGGAGCTGTTTTTT. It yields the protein CSARTSGRSGELFF.

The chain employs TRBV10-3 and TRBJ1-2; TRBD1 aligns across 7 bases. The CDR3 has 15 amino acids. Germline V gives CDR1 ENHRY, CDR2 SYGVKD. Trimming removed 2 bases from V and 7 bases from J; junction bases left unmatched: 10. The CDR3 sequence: CAISEGTDFGCGYTF. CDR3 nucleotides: TGTGCCATCAGTGAGGGGACAGACTTTGGGTGTGGCTACACCTTC.

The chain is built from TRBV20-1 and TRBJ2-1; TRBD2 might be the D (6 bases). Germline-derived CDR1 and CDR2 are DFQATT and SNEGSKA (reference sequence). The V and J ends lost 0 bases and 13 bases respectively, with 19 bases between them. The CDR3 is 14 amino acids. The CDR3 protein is CSARDDGEVSDQFF. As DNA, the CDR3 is TGCAGTGCTAGAGATGATGGGGAGGTTAGTGACCAGTTCTTC.

CDR3 region: CATRKGSSYEQYF. The CDR3 nucleotides are TGTGCCACCAGAAAGGGCAGCTCCTACGAGCAGTACTTC. The chain has TRBV2 and TRBJ2-7; unclear D gene. Trimming pared 10 bases from V and 0 bases from J, leaving 13 bases between. CDR1 and CDR2 from the germline V gene are SNHLY and FYNNEI. The CDR3 extends over 13 amino acids. The variable domain in full, with the rest retrieved from reference TRBV2 and TRBJ2-7, is EPEVTQTPSHQVTQMGQEVILRCVPISNHLYFYWYRQILGQKVEFLVSFYNNEISEKSEIFDDQFSVERPDGSNFTLKIRSTKLEDSAMYFCATRKGSSYEQYFGPGTRLTVT.